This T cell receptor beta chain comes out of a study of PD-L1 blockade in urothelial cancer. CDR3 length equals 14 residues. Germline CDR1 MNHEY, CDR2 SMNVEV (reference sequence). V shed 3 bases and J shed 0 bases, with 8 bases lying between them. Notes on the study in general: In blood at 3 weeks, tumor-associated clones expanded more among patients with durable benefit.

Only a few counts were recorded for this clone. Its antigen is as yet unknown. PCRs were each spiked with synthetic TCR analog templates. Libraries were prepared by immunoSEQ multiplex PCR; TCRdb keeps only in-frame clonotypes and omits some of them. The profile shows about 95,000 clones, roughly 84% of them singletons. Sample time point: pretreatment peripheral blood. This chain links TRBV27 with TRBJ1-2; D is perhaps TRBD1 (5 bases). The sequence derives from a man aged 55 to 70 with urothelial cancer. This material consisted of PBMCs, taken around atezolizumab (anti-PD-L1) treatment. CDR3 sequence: CASSFGHPNYGYTF. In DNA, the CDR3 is TGTGCCAGCAGTTTCGGACACCCTAACTATGGCTACACCTTC.